The 4 T cell receptor beta chains reported below all come from one sample, sequenced in a study of blood T cell repertoires in COVID-19. Repertoires were generated with immunoSEQ multiplex PCR, while TCRdb's copy carries only in-frame clones and drops some. Of about 47,000 clones detected, around 92% appear once; the ten largest clones hold 7% to 9%. The sample taken for sequencing was peripheral blood. The receptor source for this set is a man older than 75 with active or convalescent COVID-19.

The J gene is TRBJ1-3, the V gene TRBV4-2; D remains ambiguous. Trimming left V 0 bases short and J 4 bases short, with 10 bases between. This CDR3 has 15 residues. Germline V gene data show CDR1 as LGHNA and CDR2 as YNFKEQ. The DNA for the CDR3 is TGTGCCAGCAGCCAAGATTGGTCCCGGGGAAACACCATATATTTT. The encoded protein is CASSQDWSRGNTIYF.

V is TRBV10-3 and J is TRBJ2-5, with 7 bases identical to TRBD1. The CDR3 extends over 14 amino acids. Trimming at V came to 4 bases and at J to 1 base, leaving 3 bases not matched to a gene. Germline V gives CDR1 ENHRY, CDR2 SYGVKD. CDR3 protein: CAISGGQSQETQYF. The CDR3 nucleotides are TGTGCCATCAGTGGGGGACAGTCCCAAGAGACCCAGTACTTC.

As to this clone: Different DNA sequences within this sample yield the same CDR3. This rearrangement joins TRBV6-2 or TRBV6-3 to TRBJ1-5; a possible D gene is TRBD1 (6 bases). The germline CDR1 and CDR2 sequences are MNHEY and SVGEGT. This CDR3 is built from 16 residues. The germline V and J ends were trimmed by 0 bases and 2 bases, with 11 bases remaining between them. This CDR3 is CASSYSNPGGNQPQHF. The CDR3 nucleotides read TGTGCCAGCAGTTACTCTAACCCAGGGGGCAATCAGCCCCAGCATTTT.

The chain employs TRBV12-3 or TRBV12-4 and TRBJ2-3; possible D gene TRBD1, 5 bases. The length of the CDR3 is 11 residues. Trimming cost V 8 bases and J 9 bases, with 12 bases left between them. CDR3 coding DNA: TGTGCCAGCTTACGACAGTCCACGCAGTATTTT. This encodes CASLRQSTQYF.